The sequence of this T cell receptor (beta chain) was determined in a study of T cells in tuberculosis. Study background: CD1B tetramers identified T cells specific for mycobacterial lipid GMM.

Specified time point: new active TB diagnosis, blood taken before or within 7 days of starting treatment. Positive smear microscopy and/or M. tuberculosis culture confirmed active disease. Clones were sequenced by immunoSEQ multiplex PCR, and TCRdb holds only the in-frame ones, with some missing. This sample carries over 25,000 clones, just over 90% of them seen once, and the ten largest clones take 6.8%. General study results and limits: Selection depended on which cryopreserved specimens were available. Active tuberculosis patients had shorter CDR3-alpha; the beta difference was nonsignificant.

The CDR3 runs to 15 residues. Germline V CDR1 and CDR2: SGDLS, YYNGEE. V shed 4 bases and J 5 bases; nucleotides not matched to a gene: 7. As regards this clone: Its antigen is still unknown.

The chain employs TRBV9 and TRBJ2-1; 9 positions agree with TRBD1. The receptor was derived from an adult with tuberculosis. This specimen consisted of PBMCs, obtained at tuberculosis diagnosis. The CDR3 coding sequence is TGTGCCAGCAGCACCCGGGACAGGGTCCACAATGAGCAGTTCTTC. It is translated as CASSTRDRVHNEQFF.